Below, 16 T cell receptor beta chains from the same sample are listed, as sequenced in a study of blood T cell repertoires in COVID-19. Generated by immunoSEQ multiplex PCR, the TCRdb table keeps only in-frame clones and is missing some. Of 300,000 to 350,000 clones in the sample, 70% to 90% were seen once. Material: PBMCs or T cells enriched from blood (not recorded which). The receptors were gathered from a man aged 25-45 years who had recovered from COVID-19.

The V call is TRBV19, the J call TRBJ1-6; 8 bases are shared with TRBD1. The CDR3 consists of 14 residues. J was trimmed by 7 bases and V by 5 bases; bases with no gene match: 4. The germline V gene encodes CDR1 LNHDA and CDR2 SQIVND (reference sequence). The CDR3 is CASSAGQENSPLHF. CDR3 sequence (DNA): TGTGCCAGTAGTGCGGGACAGGAGAATTCACCCCTCCACTTT.

CDR3 amino acids: CASSLAGMANEKLFF. The DNA of the CDR3 is TGTGCCAGCAGCCTGGCCGGGATGGCTAATGAAAAACTGTTTTTT. The chain links TRBV3-1 (or the pseudogene TRBV3-2) to TRBJ1-4, with D unresolved. The germline V and J ends were trimmed by 4 bases and 3 bases, with 12 bases remaining between them. The CDR3 is 15 residues long. The V gene's germline CDR1 is LGHDT and CDR2 YNNKEL (reference sequence).

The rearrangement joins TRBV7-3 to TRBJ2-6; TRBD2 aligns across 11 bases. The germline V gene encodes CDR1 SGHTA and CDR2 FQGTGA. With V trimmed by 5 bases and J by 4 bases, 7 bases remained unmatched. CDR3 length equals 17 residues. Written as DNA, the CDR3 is TGTGCCAGCAGCGAACTAGCGGGGGTAGAAGGGGCCAACGTCCTGACTTTC. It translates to CASSELAGVEGANVLTF.

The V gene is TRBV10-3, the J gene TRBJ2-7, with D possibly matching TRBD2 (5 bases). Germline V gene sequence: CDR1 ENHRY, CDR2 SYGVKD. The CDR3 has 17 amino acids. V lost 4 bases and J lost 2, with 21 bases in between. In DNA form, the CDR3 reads TGTGCCATCAGTGTTTACCACAAGGACTCCCTTACCTACGAGCAGTACTTC. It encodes CAISVYHKDSLTYEQYF.

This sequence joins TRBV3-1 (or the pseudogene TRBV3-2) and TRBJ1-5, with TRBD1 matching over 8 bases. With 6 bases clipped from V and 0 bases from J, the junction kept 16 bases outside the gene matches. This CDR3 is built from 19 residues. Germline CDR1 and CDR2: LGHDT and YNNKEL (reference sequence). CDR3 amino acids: CASSHKPGQDKNSNQPQHF. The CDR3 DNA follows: TGTGCCAGCAGTCACAAGCCGGGACAGGATAAGAATAGCAATCAGCCCCAGCATTTT.

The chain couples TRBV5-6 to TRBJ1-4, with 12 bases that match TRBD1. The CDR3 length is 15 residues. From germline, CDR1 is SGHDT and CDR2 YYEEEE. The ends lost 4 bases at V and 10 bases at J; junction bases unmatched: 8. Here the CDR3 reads CASSISGQGAGKLFF. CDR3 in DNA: TGTGCCAGCAGCATTTCGGGACAGGGGGCTGGAAAACTGTTTTTT.

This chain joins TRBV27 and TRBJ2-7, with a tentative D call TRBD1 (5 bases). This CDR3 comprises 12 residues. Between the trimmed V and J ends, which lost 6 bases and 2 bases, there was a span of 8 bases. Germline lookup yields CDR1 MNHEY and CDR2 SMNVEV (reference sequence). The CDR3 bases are TGTGCCAGCAGGGACAAACCCTACGAGCAGTACTTC. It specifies CASRDKPYEQYF.

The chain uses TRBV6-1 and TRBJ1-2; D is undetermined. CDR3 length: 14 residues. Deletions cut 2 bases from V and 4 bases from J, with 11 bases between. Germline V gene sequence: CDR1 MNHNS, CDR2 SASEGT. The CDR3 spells CASSEYGSVYGYTF. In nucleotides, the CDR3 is TGTGCCAGCAGTGAATACGGCAGCGTCTATGGCTACACCTTC.

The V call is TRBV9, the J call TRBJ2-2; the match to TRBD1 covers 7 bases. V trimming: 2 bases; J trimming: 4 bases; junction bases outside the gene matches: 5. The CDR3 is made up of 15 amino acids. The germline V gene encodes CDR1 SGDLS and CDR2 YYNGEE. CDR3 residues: CASSVRDRPTGELFF. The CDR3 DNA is TGTGCCAGCAGCGTCCGGGACAGACCCACCGGGGAGCTGTTTTTT.

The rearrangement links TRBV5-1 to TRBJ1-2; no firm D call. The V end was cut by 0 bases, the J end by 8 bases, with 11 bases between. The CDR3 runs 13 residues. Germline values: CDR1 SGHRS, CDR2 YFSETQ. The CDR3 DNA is TGCGCCAGCAGCTTGGTAGAGGAGGGCGGCTACACCTTC. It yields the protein CASSLVEEGGYTF.

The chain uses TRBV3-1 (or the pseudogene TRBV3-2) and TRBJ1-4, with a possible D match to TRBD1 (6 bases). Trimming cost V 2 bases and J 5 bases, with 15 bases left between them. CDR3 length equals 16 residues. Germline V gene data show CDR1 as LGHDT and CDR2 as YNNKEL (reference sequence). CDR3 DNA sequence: TGTGCCAGCAGCCAAACCCTGACAGGCGGGAATGAAAAACTGTTTTTT. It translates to CASSQTLTGGNEKLFF.

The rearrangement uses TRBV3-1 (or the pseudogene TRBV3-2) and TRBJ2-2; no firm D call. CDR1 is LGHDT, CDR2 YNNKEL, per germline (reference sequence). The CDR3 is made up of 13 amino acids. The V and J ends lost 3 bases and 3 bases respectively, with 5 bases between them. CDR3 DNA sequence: TGTGCCAGCAGCCAGGGCGACACCGGGGAGCTGTTTTTT. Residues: CASSQGDTGELFF.

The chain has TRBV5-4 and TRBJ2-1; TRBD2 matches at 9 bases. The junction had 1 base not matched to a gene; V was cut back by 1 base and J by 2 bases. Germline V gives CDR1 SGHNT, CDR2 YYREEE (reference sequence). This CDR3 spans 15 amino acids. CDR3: CASSLRLAAYNEQFF. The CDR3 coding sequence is TGTGCCAGCAGCTTGAGACTAGCGGCCTACAATGAGCAGTTCTTC. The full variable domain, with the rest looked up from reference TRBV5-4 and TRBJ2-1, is ETGVTQSPTHLIKTRGQQVTLRCSSQSGHNTVSWYQQALGQGPQFIFQYYREEENGRGNFPPRFSGLQFPNYSSELNVNALELDDSALYLCASSLRLAAYNEQFFGPGTRLTVL.

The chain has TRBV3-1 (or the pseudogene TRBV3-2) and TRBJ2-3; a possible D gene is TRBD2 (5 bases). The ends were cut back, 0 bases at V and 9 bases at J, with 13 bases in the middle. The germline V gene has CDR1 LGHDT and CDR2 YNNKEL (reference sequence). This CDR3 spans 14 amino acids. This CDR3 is CASSQDHVPGTQYF. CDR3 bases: TGTGCCAGCAGCCAAGATCACGTCCCGGGAACGCAGTATTTT.

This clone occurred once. The CDR3: CASSSGQPHYGYTF. The CDR3 DNA reads TGCGCCAGCAGCAGCGGACAGCCGCACTATGGCTACACCTTC. The chain links TRBV5-1 to TRBJ1-2; D might be TRBD1 (6 bases). V lost 4 bases to trimming and J lost 3 bases, with 13 bases between them. CDR1 and CDR2 (germline): SGHRS, YFSETQ. CDR3 length: 14 amino acids.

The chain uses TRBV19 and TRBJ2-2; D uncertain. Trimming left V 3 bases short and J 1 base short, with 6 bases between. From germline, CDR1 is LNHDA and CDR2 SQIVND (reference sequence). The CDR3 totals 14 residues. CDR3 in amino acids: CASSITRNTGELFF. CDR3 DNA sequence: TGTGCCAGTAGTATTACGAGGAACACCGGGGAGCTGTTTTTT.